This T cell receptor beta chain is drawn from a study of graft-versus-host responses after intestinal transplantation. Study in general: Transplant recipients had multivisceral, liver-intestinal, or isolated intestinal grafts. Among the recipients, all got anti-thymocyte globulin induction and then tacrolimus and steroids for around 3 years.

As for this clone: Its antigen remains unknown.

CDR1 is SQVTM, CDR2 ANQGSEA, per germline. Trimming shortened V by 7 bases and J by 6 bases, and 12 bases separated the two germline ends. This CDR3 spans 12 amino acids. Overall study findings and caveats: Where graft-donor T cell macrochimerism was present, patients had high graft-versus-host to host-versus-graft clonal ratios in allografts.

Assay used: immunoSEQ multiplex PCR; TCRdb lists only in-frame clones, some missing. The sample lists tens of thousands of clones; 80% to 95% were seen once. The sample consisted of unstimulated CD8+ T cells sorted from spleen or lymph node cells, taken before intestinal transplant. The sequence was collected from a human donor who received an intestinal transplant. The chain recombines TRBV29-1 with TRBJ2-2; TRBD2 is a possible D gene (5 bases). Here the CDR3 reads CSAEGNPGELFF. Written as DNA, the CDR3 is TGCAGCGCCGAGGGCAACCCCGGGGAGCTGTTTTTT.